This TCR beta chain was sequenced in a study of blood T cell repertoires in COVID-19. Whole-study context: From the United States, Italy and Spain came samples of acute and convalescent COVID-19. T cells, B-cell-depleted T cells, or PBMCs supplied cDNA or gDNA.

Authors' processing steps: How many nucleated cells were present was estimated from reference gene primer amplification. Data came from immunoSEQ multiplex PCR; TCRdb stores just in-frame clones and leaves some out. V and J calls and clone size are copied from that table; D and trimming were computed from the DNA. Among roughly 48,000 clones, 65% to 85% were seen once, and the ten largest hold roughly a fifth. The receptor's source is a human donor with active or convalescent COVID-19. The donor label of this sample is uncertain. The material sequenced was peripheral blood.

Here the CDR3 reads CASSIMTGQGDYEQYF. The CDR3 DNA follows: TGTGCCAGCAGCATTATGACGGGACAGGGTGACTACGAGCAGTACTTC. The chain couples TRBV7-9 to TRBJ2-7; 9 positions match TRBD1. The germline CDR1 and CDR2 sequences are SEHNR and FQNEAQ (reference sequence). There are 16 residues in the CDR3. The junction had 11 bases not matched to a gene; V was cut back by 5 bases and J by 3 bases. Variable domain in full (rest from reference TRBV7-9 and TRBJ2-7): DTGVSQNPRHKITKRGQNVTFRCDPISEHNRLYWYRQTLGQGPEFLTYFQNEAQLEKSRLLSDRFSAERPKGSFSTLEIQRTEQGDSAMYLCASSIMTGQGDYEQYFGPGTRLTVT.